These T cell receptor beta chains were read from a single sample in a study of monozygotic twins with inflammatory bowel disease. With the 5' RACE reads reprocessed, TCRdb shows one record per CDR3 protein and no DNA. This listing includes approximately 340,000 distinct CDR3 sequences. The sequenced material came from blood. The receptors were gathered from a human donor with ulcerative colitis or Crohn's disease, or a healthy co-twin of an affected twin (not recorded which). Both conserved end residues are part of each CDR3.

V gene	J gene	CDR3 protein
TRBV19	TRBJ2-5	CASSPWTGQETQYF
TRBV30	TRBJ2-2	CAWTPSGWEAAGELFF
TRBV7-2	TRBJ2-3	CASSFGREPDTQYF
TRBV7-9	TRBJ2-5	CASRTSGEGETQYF
TRBV7-9	TRBJ2-5	CASTPYLDQETQYF
TRBV24-1	TRBJ2-5	CATSDRGIETQYF
TRBV29-1	TRBJ2-5	CSVELGFRKETQYF
TRBV7-9	TRBJ2-6	CASSSIEGLSGANVLTF
TRBV25-1	TRBJ1-6	CASSEARSSYNSPLHF
TRBV18	TRBJ2-5	CASSPSQGDRETQYF
TRBV4-1	TRBJ2-2	CASSQEGQGAVGELFF
TRBV27	TRBJ2-1	CASSADRGNYEQFF
TRBV12-3/TRBV12-4	TRBJ2-2	CASSPWSSGGNTGELFF
TRBV5-6	TRBJ2-1	CASSLEWGNEQFF
TRBV5-1	TRBJ1-2	CASRFVLTPGGYTF
TRBV20-1	TRBJ2-7	CSARMAGSEQYF
TRBV19	TRBJ2-3	CASSNGQGFADTQYF
TRBV24-1	TRBJ2-7	CATSDGQAAYEQYF
TRBV6-1	TRBJ2-1	CASQRDFRTGIYNEQFF
TRBV20-1	TRBJ2-5	CSALGLYQETQYF
TRBV28	TRBJ2-7	CASSLLAGGVVGYEQYF
TRBV20-1	TRBJ2-3	CSARILADSTDTQYF